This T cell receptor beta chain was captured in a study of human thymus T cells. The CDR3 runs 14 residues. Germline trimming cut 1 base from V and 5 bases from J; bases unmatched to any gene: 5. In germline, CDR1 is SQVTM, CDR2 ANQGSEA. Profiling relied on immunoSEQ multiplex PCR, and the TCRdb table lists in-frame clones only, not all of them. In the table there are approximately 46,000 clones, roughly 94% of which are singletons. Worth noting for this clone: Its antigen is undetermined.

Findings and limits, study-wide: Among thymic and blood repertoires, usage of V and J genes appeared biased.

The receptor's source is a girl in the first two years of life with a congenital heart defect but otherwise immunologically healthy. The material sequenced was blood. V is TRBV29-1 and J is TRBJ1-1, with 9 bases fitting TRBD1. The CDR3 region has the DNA TGCAGCGTTGAAGGGGGACAGGGTAAGACTGAAGCTTTCTTT. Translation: CSVEGGQGKTEAFF.